The TCR beta chain described here comes from a study of blood T cell repertoires in COVID-19. Study context: Acute and convalescent COVID-19 specimens originated in the United States, Italy and Spain. T cells, B-cell-depleted T cells, or PBMCs supplied cDNA or gDNA.

The authors' processing: Amplification with reference gene primers provided the estimates of nucleated cell counts. Generated by immunoSEQ multiplex PCR, the TCRdb table keeps only in-frame clones and is missing some. V and J calls and clone size are those listed in that table; D and trimming were worked out from the DNA. The table lists approximately 280,000 clones, about 81% of them singletons, with approximately 1.5% in the top ten. The CDR3 sequence is 16 residues long. After removal of 4 bases from V and 5 bases from J, the junction contained 11 bases not matched to a gene. CDR1 and CDR2 (germline): SGHDT, YYEEEE.

The J gene is TRBJ1-4, the V gene TRBV5-6; 7 bases fit TRBD1. The receptor was derived from a human donor with COVID-19, enrolled during active disease. The donor label of this sample is uncertain. Source material: peripheral blood. CDR3 nucleotide sequence: TGTGCCAGCAGCCCTCGGGCAGGGGGTAGGAATGAAAAACTGTTTTTT. It codes for CASSPRAGGRNEKLFF.